One sample yielded the 17 T cell receptor beta chains listed below, sequenced in a study of TIL therapy for anti-PD-1-resistant metastatic lung cancer. Indicated time point: pre-treatment sample, taken before nivolumab and TIL therapy. The libraries were made with immunoSEQ v3. Assay used: immunoSEQ multiplex PCR; TCRdb lists only in-frame clones, some missing. The sample has about 50,000 clones, around three quarters seen once; the top ten hold about 5%. The starting material was blood, obtained at baseline. These receptors originate from a woman between 30 and 80 years old with non-small cell lung cancer.

The chain is built from TRBV15 and TRBJ2-2; unclear D gene. The CDR3 extends over 15 amino acids. Germline V gives CDR1 LNHNV, CDR2 YYDKDF (reference sequence). V was clipped by 0 bases and J by 6 bases, with 11 bases between them. The CDR3 bases are TGTGCCACCAGCAGAGATCAATGGGCAGCCGGGGAGCTGTTTTTT. Protein: CATSRDQWAAGELFF.

The chain recombines TRBV11-3 with TRBJ2-3; 9 nucleotides match TRBD2. J lost 4 bases, V lost 1 base, and 3 bases had no gene match. CDR3 length: 15 amino acids. Looked up from germline, CDR1 is SGHNT and CDR2 is YENEEA. The CDR3 DNA reads TGTGCCAGCAGCTTAGGCCTAGCGGGGTCAGATACGCAGTATTTT. Translation gives CASSLGLAGSDTQYF.

This sequence joins TRBV25-1 and TRBJ2-3; maybe TRBD1 (6 bases). The CDR3 totals 15 residues. V was clipped by 3 bases and J by 5 bases, with 15 bases between them. Germline-derived CDR1 and CDR2 are MGHDK and SYGVNS. The CDR3 bases are TGTGCCAGCAGTGACCCAGTGGGGGCGGGAGATACGCAGTATTTT. Translation: CASSDPVGAGDTQYF.

In regard to this clone: The sample holds other DNA sequences that translate to the same CDR3. The gene calls are TRBV30 and TRBJ1-1; D may be TRBD1 (5 bases). The V gene lost 4 bases and the J gene lost 5 bases, with 11 bases spanning the gap. The CDR3 loop spans 12 amino acids. Germline-derived CDR1 and CDR2 are GTSNPN and SVGIG (reference sequence). The CDR3 coding sequence is TGTGCCTGGACTCCTGGGGGTACTGAAGCTTTCTTT. It specifies CAWTPGGTEAFF.

The rearrangement links TRBV28 to TRBJ1-1; D might be TRBD1 (6 bases). The germline V gene encodes CDR1 MDHEN and CDR2 SYDVKM. The CDR3 extends over 14 amino acids. V shed 6 bases and J shed 1 base, with 12 bases lying between them. The CDR3 nucleotides are TGTGCCAGCAGGTCCGGGGGCGGGAACACTGAAGCTTTCTTT. This translates into CASRSGGGNTEAFF.

The chain joins TRBV2 to TRBJ1-1; D is ambiguous. Per germline, CDR1 SNHLY and CDR2 FYNNEI. This CDR3 contains 11 residues. Trimming pared 1 base from V and 7 bases from J, leaving 4 bases between. CDR3 bases: TGTGCCAGCAGTGAAGACAGTGAAGCTTTCTTT. Amino acid sequence: CASSEDSEAFF.

This clone was picked up a small number of times. This chain joins TRBV28 and TRBJ2-1; TRBD2 matches at 10 bases. This CDR3 has 15 residues. V dropped 7 bases and J dropped 10; count of bases not matched to a gene: 13. Germline V gene lookup returns CDR1 MDHEN and CDR2 SYDVKM. CDR3: CASIHSGGLRREQFF. DNA for the CDR3: TGTGCCAGCATCCATAGCGGGGGGCTCCGCAGAGAGCAGTTCTTC.

This clone was seen a handful of times. The chain carries TRBV29-1 and TRBJ1-3; D ambiguous. CDR3 length: 11 amino acids. Between the trimmed V and J ends, which lost 4 bases and 4 bases, there was a span of 5 bases. The germline V gene encodes CDR1 SQVTM and CDR2 ANQGSEA. The CDR3 protein is CSVGLGNTIYF. DNA for the CDR3: TGCAGCGTTGGTTTAGGAAACACCATATATTTT. Filled out from reference TRBV29-1 and TRBJ1-3, the complete variable domain reads SAVISQKPSRDICQRGTSLTIQCQVDSQVTMMFWYRQQPGQSLTLIATANQGSEATYESGFVIDKFPISRPNLTFSTLTVSNMSPEDSSIYLCSVGLGNTIYFGEGSWLTVV.

The rearrangement joins TRBV19 to TRBJ1-2, with a weak D call TRBD1 (6 bases). Germline assignment: CDR1 LNHDA and CDR2 SQIVND (reference sequence). The V and J ends lost 5 bases and 3 bases respectively, with 10 bases between them. This CDR3 spans 13 amino acids. The CDR3 protein is CASSARTDYGYTF. CDR3 DNA sequence: TGTGCCAGTAGTGCCCGGACAGACTATGGCTACACCTTC.

The CDR3 DNA is TGTGCCAGCAGTGCCGGGACAGCCCTTCGCTATGGCTACACCTTC. Amino acids: CASSAGTALRYGYTF. The chain combines TRBV6-5 with TRBJ1-2; 7 bases are shared with TRBD1. The germline V gene has CDR1 MNHEY and CDR2 SVGAGI. The junction had 10 bases not matched to a gene; V was cut back by 5 bases and J by 4 bases. The CDR3 spans 15 residues.

This rearrangement joins TRBV30 to TRBJ2-7, with D hard to call. Germline CDR1 and CDR2: GTSNPN and SVGIG (reference sequence). The CDR3 runs to 13 residues. Trimming pared 0 bases from V and 4 bases from J, leaving 10 bases between. This chain's CDR3 is CAWSVAGGYEQYF. CDR3 nucleotides: TGTGCCTGGAGTGTAGCCGGTGGGTACGAGCAGTACTTC.

The CDR3 is CASSYYGETGQPQHF. The CDR3 DNA reads TGTGCCAGCAGTTACTATGGCGAGACAGGTCAGCCCCAGCATTTT. The gene calls are TRBV6-5 and TRBJ1-5; perhaps TRBD1 as D (6 bases). Trimming took off 1 base at V and 6 bases at J, with 13 bases between the two ends. Germline loops: CDR1 MNHEY, CDR2 SVGAGI. The CDR3 runs 15 residues.

The CDR3 is CASSFSTGSSYEQYF. CDR3 in DNA: TGTGCCAGCAGTTTTTCGACAGGGAGCTCCTACGAGCAGTACTTC. The chain has TRBV28 and TRBJ2-7; TRBD1 agrees at 7 bases. J gave up 0 bases and V 3 bases, and 5 bases lay outside the gene matches. Germline V gives CDR1 MDHEN, CDR2 SYDVKM. This CDR3 is 15 amino acids long.

V is TRBV27 and J is TRBJ2-7; 8 bases map to TRBD1. The CDR3 runs to 15 residues. Germline V gene sequence: CDR1 MNHEY, CDR2 SMNVEV (reference sequence). V was pared by 0 bases and J by 3 bases, with 4 bases of the junction left unmatched. The CDR3 DNA is TGTGCCAGCAGTTTATCGAGACAGGGGTTCTACGAGCAGTACTTC. Protein sequence: CASSLSRQGFYEQYF.

To note about this clone: The same CDR3 also results from other DNA sequences found in this sample. The rearrangement links TRBV2 to TRBJ1-1; no reliable D call. The CDR3 is made up of 11 amino acids. Trimming took 6 bases from V and 5 from J, leaving 7 bases between them. Germline-derived CDR1 and CDR2 are SNHLY and FYNNEI. The CDR3 spells CASRGGTEAFF. The CDR3 coding sequence is TGTGCCAGCAGAGGTGGTACTGAAGCTTTCTTT. The full variable domain, in which reference TRBV2 and TRBJ1-1 provide the parts outside the CDR3, is EPEVTQTPSHQVTQMGQEVILRCVPISNHLYFYWYRQILGQKVEFLVSFYNNEISEKSEIFDDQFSVERPDGSNFTLKIRSTKLEDSAMYFCASRGGTEAFFGQGTRLTVV.

The chain links TRBV9 to TRBJ2-7; 8 bases line up with TRBD1. The CDR3 totals 15 residues. CDR1 and CDR2 from the germline V gene are SGDLS and YYNGEE. Trimming took 4 bases from V and 0 from J; bases not matched to a gene: 6. CDR3 bases: TGTGCCAGCAGCCCCGGGGACAGGCGCTCCTACGAGCAGTACTTC. Translation: CASSPGDRRSYEQYF. The full variable domain, completed using reference TRBV9 and TRBJ2-7, is DSGVTQTPKHLITATGQRVTLRCSPRSGDLSVYWYQQSLDQGLQFLIQYYNGEERAKGNILERFSAQQFPDLHSELNLSSLELGDSALYFCASSPGDRRSYEQYFGPGTRLTVT.

The chain couples TRBV10-3 to TRBJ1-1; TRBD1 might be the D (5 bases). Trimming cost V 2 bases and J 1 base, with 11 bases left between them. Germline CDR1 ENHRY, CDR2 SYGVKD. This CDR3 contains 15 residues. The CDR3 DNA is TGTGCCATCAGTGAGAGCGGGGCGGCGAACACTGAAGCTTTCTTT. It encodes CAISESGAANTEAFF.